This T cell receptor beta chain appears in the sequencing data of a study of long-term antiretroviral therapy in people with HIV. Germline CDR1 SGHTA, CDR2 FQGNSA. This CDR3 has 12 amino acids. V lost 5 bases to trimming and J lost 7 bases, with 11 bases between them. They ran version v3.0 of the immunoSEQ assay at survey level. TCRdb's copy holds only in-frame clones and misses some; the assay was immunoSEQ multiplex PCR. The repertoire holds 15,000 to 20,000 clones, with about 81% as singletons. Relative to its sample, this clone is medium-sized. This rearrangement joins TRBV7-2 to TRBJ1-1; perhaps TRBD1 as D (5 bases). Sequenced material: unsorted PBMCs, taken 0.1 years after starting antiretroviral therapy. This sequence originates from a man aged 18 to 29 with HIV. The CDR3: CASSIDSLEAFF. CDR3 DNA sequence: TGTGCCAGCAGCATAGACAGCCTTGAAGCTTTCTTT.